The 12 T cell receptor beta chains below come from one sample, sequenced in a study of OX40 agonist ivuxolimab in advanced cancers. Sequencing was performed with immunoSEQ multiplex PCR; in TCRdb, only in-frame clones are kept and a portion is missing. The sample has 70,000 to 95,000 clones; approximately 83% are singletons. The sample here was CD4+ or CD8+ T cells sorted from blood, taken in a trial of the OX40 agonist ivuxolimab. The receptors originated from an adult with an advanced solid tumor such as melanoma, head and neck, liver or kidney cancer.

This chain links TRBV19 with TRBJ2-1; D remains unclear. The V and J ends lost 0 bases and 5 bases respectively, with 14 bases between them. Germline V CDR1 and CDR2: LNHDA, SQIVND (reference sequence). This CDR3 contains 16 residues. The CDR3 region has the DNA TGTGCCAGTAGTATAGATCTTGGGGTTGACAACAATGAGCAGTTCTTC. Translation gives CASSIDLGVDNNEQFF.

The chain carries TRBV5-4 and TRBJ1-5; 8 nucleotides match TRBD1. Germline-derived CDR1 and CDR2 are SGHNT and YYREEE (reference sequence). V shed 4 bases and J 3 bases; nucleotides not matched to a gene: 6. The CDR3 runs 15 residues. The CDR3 nucleotides are TGTGCCAGCAGCCCGGGGACAGGAGTCAATCAGCCCCAGCATTTT. This sequence encodes CASSPGTGVNQPQHF.

The rearrangement uses TRBV5-1 and TRBJ2-5; no reliable D call. This CDR3 has 15 residues. Germline CDR1 and CDR2: SGHRS and YFSETQ. Trimming cost V 0 bases and J 5 bases, with 14 bases left between them. The CDR3 here is CASSLAAGHRETQYF. Here the CDR3 DNA reads TGCGCCAGCAGCTTGGCGGCAGGCCATAGGGAGACCCAGTACTTC.

The V call is TRBV28, the J call TRBJ1-2; no reliable D call. The germline V gene has CDR1 MDHEN and CDR2 SYDVKM. This CDR3 has 13 residues. V lost 7 bases, J lost 5 bases, and 14 bases lay in between. Written as DNA, the CDR3 is TGTGCCAGCATCACCGGGCCTCCATATGGCTACACCTTC. It codes for CASITGPPYGYTF.

CDR3 DNA: TGTGCCAGCTCACCACAAGGTGACAGGGGGCACGGCTACACCTTC. Its protein is CASSPQGDRGHGYTF. V is TRBV18 and J is TRBJ1-2; 10 nucleotides agree with TRBD1. V dropped 1 base and J dropped 8; count of bases not matched to a gene: 7. CDR1 is KGHSH and CDR2 is LQKENI in the germline V gene. This CDR3 has 15 amino acids.

The rearrangement uses TRBV7-9 and TRBJ2-5, with D maybe TRBD2 (5 bases). Germline CDR1 SEHNR, CDR2 FQNEAQ (reference sequence). Trimming stripped 4 bases from V and 3 bases from J, with 9 bases between. The CDR3 has 13 residues. DNA for the CDR3: TGTGCCAGCAGCTCCCCGGGGAAAGAGACCCAGTACTTC. It translates to CASSSPGKETQYF.

The J gene is TRBJ2-2, the V gene TRBV20-1, with D unresolved. The CDR3 loop spans 11 amino acids. CDR1 is DFQATT, CDR2 SNEGSKA, per germline (reference sequence). The V and J ends lost 5 bases and 6 bases respectively, with 7 bases between them. CDR3 DNA sequence: TGCAGTGCTGGACCTGCCGGGGAGCTGTTTTTT. The encoded protein is CSAGPAGELFF.

The chain couples TRBV6-5 to TRBJ2-7, with D hard to call. The CDR3 is 11 residues long. Trimming stripped 5 bases from V and 9 bases from J, with 11 bases between. Per the germline V gene, CDR1 is MNHEY and CDR2 is SVGAGI. The CDR3 coding sequence is TGTGCCAGCAGTGAAGTAGGTTGGCAGTACTTC. Amino acid sequence: CASSEVGWQYF.

CDR3 sequence reads: CAISDAIGDGYTF. CDR3 coding DNA: TGTGCCATCAGTGATGCTATAGGAGATGGCTACACCTTC. The chain employs TRBV10-3 and TRBJ1-2, with D uncertain. The CDR3 sequence is 13 residues long. Germline values: CDR1 ENHRY, CDR2 SYGVKD. V shed 3 bases and J shed 6 bases, with 11 bases lying between them.

This rearrangement joins TRBV19 to TRBJ1-2; D perhaps matches TRBD1 (5 bases). CDR1 is LNHDA and CDR2 is SQIVND in the germline V gene (reference sequence). The CDR3 has 13 residues. V dropped 4 bases and J dropped 4 bases, with 10 bases sitting between them. The CDR3 sequence is CASSSRDGYGYTF. CDR3 nucleotide sequence: TGTGCCAGTAGTAGCAGGGATGGCTATGGCTACACCTTC.

V gene TRBV6-5 combines with J gene TRBJ1-6; 7 bases are a match to TRBD1. This CDR3 is 14 amino acids long. From germline, CDR1 is MNHEY and CDR2 SVGAGI. V lost 5 bases and J lost 5; bases outside the gene matches: 3. Here the CDR3 DNA reads TGTGCCAGCAGTCGGACAGGCGATAATTCACCCCTCCACTTT. Its translation is CASSRTGDNSPLHF.

The rearrangement joins TRBV4-2 to TRBJ1-3; 8 bases fit TRBD1. With 2 bases clipped from V and 3 bases from J, the junction kept 6 bases outside the gene matches. CDR3 length: 16 amino acids. The V gene's germline CDR1 is LGHNA and CDR2 YNFKEQ. The DNA of the CDR3 is TGTGCCAGCAGCCAATACCCCGACAGGGGTGGAAACACCATATATTTT. Amino acids: CASSQYPDRGGNTIYF.